This TCR beta chain was captured by sequencing in a study of spatial heterogeneity in lung cancer. Study-level background: Sequences of the beta chain were consistently detected in greater numbers than alpha-chain sequences. Every unique TCR and UMI combination, on average, appeared more than ten times in raw reads.

This clonotype was recorded many times. Time point in this sample: sample taken at primary tumor resection. Sequencing covered unsorted whole RNA taken from tumor, nontumor lung or frozen PBMC. The donors comprised about 70 untreated early-stage non-small cell lung cancer patients. TCRdb re-called the 5' RACE reads through MiXCR, storing one row per CDR3 protein. The top ten hold less than 9% of the sample, which has some 100,000 distinct CDR3 sequences, roughly 9.5% seen once. Germline CDR1 and CDR2: SNHLY and FYNNEI. The CDR3 spans 12 residues. V was shortened by 7 bases and J by 7 bases, with 13 bases between the two germline ends.

The sequences come from PBMCs, collected at surgery. The clonotype originates from a male donor with early-stage non-small cell lung cancer. J is TRBJ1-2 and V is TRBV2; possibly TRBD1 for D (6 bases). As DNA, the CDR3 is TGTGCCAGCACGGGGGCGGTCGGTGGCTACACCTTC. This translates into CASTGAVGGYTF.